What follows are 24 T cell receptor beta chains derived from one specimen sequenced in a study of OX40 agonist ivuxolimab in advanced cancers. The repertoire was sequenced with immunoSEQ multiplex PCR; TCRdb's copy has only in-frame clones and lacks some. The data hold 90,000 to 120,000 clones, with 80% to 95% observed a single time. The source was CD4+ or CD8+ T cells sorted from blood, collected in a trial of the OX40 agonist ivuxolimab. The receptors were gathered from an adult with an advanced solid tumor such as melanoma, head and neck, liver or kidney cancer.

The rearrangement links TRBV28 to TRBJ2-7, with 8 bases that match TRBD2. Looked up from germline, CDR1 is MDHEN and CDR2 is SYDVKM. Germline trimming cut 6 bases from V and 0 bases from J; bases unmatched to any gene: 7. The CDR3 spans 15 residues. The CDR3 reads CASRQNSGNSYEQYF. DNA for the CDR3: TGTGCCAGCAGGCAAAATAGCGGGAACTCCTACGAGCAGTACTTC.

This clone appeared a few times. The V call is TRBV7-2, the J call TRBJ1-2; D gene unclear. V was trimmed by 1 base and J by 0 bases, leaving 6 bases between them. Per germline, CDR1 SGHTA and CDR2 FQGNSA. This CDR3 has 14 amino acids. The chain's CDR3 is CASSLEPTNYGYTF. The CDR3 nucleotides are TGTGCCAGCAGCTTAGAGCCAACTAACTATGGCTACACCTTC.

V is TRBV11-3 and J is TRBJ2-3, with a possible D match to TRBD2 (6 bases). V was trimmed by 5 bases and J by 0 bases, leaving 15 bases between them. In germline, CDR1 is SGHNT, CDR2 YENEEA. The CDR3 length is 16 residues. This chain's CDR3 is CASSAFAGSSTDTQYF. CDR3 nucleotide sequence: TGTGCCAGCAGCGCCTTCGCGGGGTCTAGCACAGATACGCAGTATTTT. The variable domain in full, completed from reference TRBV11-3 and TRBJ2-3, reads EAGVVQSPRYKIIEKKQPVAFWCNPISGHNTLYWYLQNLGQGPELLIRYENEEAVDDSQLPKDRFSAERLKGVDSTLKIQPAELGDSAVYLCASSAFAGSSTDTQYFGPGTRLTVL.

This sequence joins TRBV19 and TRBJ2-7, with 8 bases lining up with TRBD1. Germline CDR1 is LNHDA and CDR2 is SQIVND (reference sequence). J lost 4 bases, V lost 5 bases, and 13 bases had no gene match. The CDR3 is 16 residues long. The CDR3 DNA is TGTGCCAGTAGTCTCTATGGGGGACAGGAGTTTTACGAGCAGTACTTC. The encoded protein is CASSLYGGQEFYEQYF.

The chain carries TRBV7-2 and TRBJ1-2; D possibly corresponds to TRBD1 (6 bases). Trimming took 1 base from V and 2 from J, leaving 14 bases between them. CDR1 and CDR2 from the germline V gene are SGHTA and FQGNSA. The CDR3 has 16 residues. This chain's CDR3 is CASSLGLDRPNYGYTF. DNA for the CDR3: TGTGCCAGCAGCTTAGGATTAGACAGGCCGAACTATGGCTACACCTTC.

The chain is built from TRBV28 and TRBJ1-5; a weak D match, TRBD1 (5 bases). From germline, CDR1 is MDHEN and CDR2 SYDVKM. The CDR3 is made up of 13 amino acids. The V gene lost 6 bases and the J gene lost 3 bases, with 9 bases spanning the gap. The CDR3 spells CASRPRANQPQHF. CDR3 bases: TGTGCCAGCAGGCCCAGGGCCAATCAGCCCCAGCATTTT.

This rearrangement joins TRBV5-1 to TRBJ2-7; 9 bases align to TRBD2. Germline V gives CDR1 SGHRS, CDR2 YFSETQ. The V and J ends lost 0 bases and 4 bases, in that order; junction bases with no gene match: 14. The CDR3 consists of 18 residues. CDR3 protein: CASSLVGLEAGGPYEQYF. The DNA of the CDR3 is TGCGCCAGCAGCTTGGTGGGCCTTGAGGCGGGAGGGCCGTACGAGCAGTACTTC.

This chain joins TRBV9 and TRBJ1-3; D unclear. CDR3 length: 14 amino acids. The germline V gene encodes CDR1 SGDLS and CDR2 YYNGEE. V lost 0 bases and J 1 base, leaving 5 bases between the germline ends. The CDR3 nucleotides read TGTGCCAGCAGCGTAGCGGCATCTGGAAACACCATATATTTT. Its translation is CASSVAASGNTIYF.

This clone was counted once. The V gene is TRBV18, the J gene TRBJ2-1; no reliable D call. Germline CDR1 and CDR2: KGHSH and LQKENI. CDR3 length equals 13 residues. V was pared by 0 bases and J by 6 bases, with 6 bases between. The CDR3, as DNA: TGTGCCAGCTCACCACCCCACCTCAATGAGCAGTTCTTC. It encodes CASSPPHLNEQFF.

The chain recombines TRBV18 with TRBJ2-5, with 8 bases fitting TRBD2. V lost 6 bases, J lost 3 bases, and 9 bases stayed unmatched. The germline V gene encodes CDR1 KGHSH and CDR2 LQKENI. The CDR3 extends over 15 amino acids. The CDR3 here is CASSTGLAREETQYF. CDR3 coding DNA: TGTGCCAGCTCGACCGGACTAGCCAGGGAAGAGACCCAGTACTTC.

CDR3 in DNA: TGTGCCAGCAGCTTAGGGATTCGGGCGGGGGCAAGCTCCTACAATGAGCAGTTCTTC. Amino acids: CASSLGIRAGASSYNEQFF. The chain links TRBV11-2 to TRBJ2-1, with a tentative D call TRBD2 (7 bases). In germline, CDR1 is SGHAT, CDR2 FQNNGV. The CDR3 consists of 19 residues. V was pared by 1 base and J by 0 bases, with 19 bases between.

The gene calls are TRBV7-2 and TRBJ1-1; perhaps TRBD1 as D (5 bases). The CDR3 has 14 amino acids. Between the trimmed V and J ends, which lost 4 bases and 5 bases, there was a span of 14 bases. Germline lookup yields CDR1 SGHTA and CDR2 FQGNSA. The CDR3 DNA reads as TGTGCCAGCAGCTCTGGCGTCGGGGCAACTGAAGCTTTCTTT. Protein product: CASSSGVGATEAFF. Supplemented by reference TRBV7-2 and TRBJ1-1, the full variable domain reads GAGVSQSPSNKVTEKGKDVELRCDPISGHTALYWYRQSLGQGLEFLIYFQGNSAPDKSGLPSDRFSAERTGGSVSTLTIQRTQQEDSAVYLCASSSGVGATEAFFGQGTRLTVV.

The chain joins TRBV9 to TRBJ1-1, with D possibly being TRBD1 (5 bases). Germline-derived CDR1 and CDR2 are SGDLS and YYNGEE. Deletions cut 7 bases from V and 13 bases from J, with 11 bases between. The CDR3 loop spans 9 amino acids. CDR3 DNA: TGTGCCAGCTTGGCCAGGGTTTTCTTT. Translated: CASLARVFF.

V and J are TRBV19 and TRBJ1-1, with 7 bases matching TRBD1. Germline V gene lookup returns CDR1 LNHDA and CDR2 SQIVND (reference sequence). The V and J ends lost 7 bases and 0 bases, in that order; junction bases with no gene match: 14. The CDR3 contains 17 residues. This CDR3 is CASTLRGGGDMNTEAFF. The CDR3 coding sequence is TGTGCCAGTACCCTTAGGGGAGGGGGCGACATGAACACTGAAGCTTTCTTT.

The chain is built from TRBV21-1 and TRBJ2-5; no DNA check was done on the table's D call, TRBD1. The J call may be faulty, since TRBJ2-7 better matches the DNA end. TRBV21-1 is labeled a pseudogene. The CDR3 covers 15 residues. CDR3 in amino acids: CASSSWDRPFYEQYF. The CDR3 DNA sequence: TGTGCCAGCAGCTCCTGGGACAGGCCATTCTACGAGCAGTACTTC.

The CDR3 DNA is TGCGCCAGCAGCTTGGTTCAGGGACTCTACGAGCAGTACTTC. It specifies CASSLVQGLYEQYF. J is TRBJ2-5 and V is TRBV5-1; maybe TRBD2 (6 bases). Judging by the DNA end, TRBJ2-7 fits better; the J call may be wrong. The CDR3 runs 14 residues. Per the germline V gene, CDR1 is SGHRS and CDR2 is YFSETQ.

The rearrangement joins TRBV27 to TRBJ1-5; D gene ambiguous. This CDR3 contains 13 residues. Germline V CDR1 and CDR2: MNHEY, SMNVEV (reference sequence). V was trimmed by 0 bases and J by 11 bases, leaving 11 bases between them. The CDR3 DNA reads TGTGCCAGCAGTTTATCGGAAGGGCAGACCCAGCATTTT. This translates into CASSLSEGQTQHF.

The CDR3 DNA is TGTGCCAGCAGTAGAGGGGGAAATAAGAACACTGAAGCTTTCTTT. This encodes CASSRGGNKNTEAFF. V and J are TRBV6-5 and TRBJ1-1; weak D call: TRBD1 (6 bases). The CDR3 is 15 amino acids. Germline loops: CDR1 MNHEY, CDR2 SVGAGI. Trimming shortened V by 5 bases and J by 1 base, and 14 bases separated the two germline ends.

The V call is TRBV9, the J call TRBJ1-1; D unresolved. CDR3 size: 15 residues. The V gene lost 0 bases and the J gene lost 0 bases, with 9 bases spanning the gap. CDR1 and CDR2 (germline): SGDLS, YYNGEE. The CDR3 reads CASSVVDEMNTEAFF. Here the CDR3 DNA reads TGTGCCAGCAGCGTAGTTGACGAAATGAACACTGAAGCTTTCTTT. Filled out from reference TRBV9 and TRBJ1-1, the complete variable domain reads DSGVTQTPKHLITATGQRVTLRCSPRSGDLSVYWYQQSLDQGLQFLIQYYNGEERAKGNILERFSAQQFPDLHSELNLSSLELGDSALYFCASSVVDEMNTEAFFGQGTRLTVV.

The V and J genes are TRBV5-4 and TRBJ1-2; D gene unclear. Germline V gene lookup returns CDR1 SGHNT and CDR2 YYREEE (reference sequence). V lost 2 bases and J 4 bases, leaving 21 bases between the germline ends. CDR3 length: 17 amino acids. The CDR3 sequence is CASSFYYSQPSLYGYTF. The CDR3 nucleotides are TGTGCCAGCAGCTTTTATTACAGCCAGCCATCCCTCTATGGCTACACCTTC.

This chain links TRBV11-2 with TRBJ1-2, with D uncertain. V was shortened by 4 bases and J by 8 bases, with 17 bases between the two germline ends. The CDR3 consists of 14 residues. The V gene's germline CDR1 is SGHAT and CDR2 FQNNGV. The CDR3 reads CASSWEALSTGYTF. In nucleotides, the CDR3 is TGTGCCAGCAGCTGGGAGGCCCTCAGTACGGGCTACACCTTC.

This chain links TRBV5-5 with TRBJ2-3; perhaps TRBD2 as D (6 bases). Between the trimmed V and J ends, which lost 4 bases and 1 base, there was a span of 10 bases. The CDR3 runs 14 residues. Germline-derived CDR1 and CDR2 are SGHKS and YYEKEE (reference sequence). The CDR3 nucleotides read TGTGCCAGCAGCGGGACTCTCCGCACAGATACGCAGTATTTT. Amino acid sequence: CASSGTLRTDTQYF.

The J gene is TRBJ1-1, the V gene TRBV7-2; possible D gene TRBD1, 5 bases. Germline CDR1 is SGHTA and CDR2 is FQGNSA. The ends were cut back, 5 bases at V and 1 base at J, with 23 bases in the middle. This CDR3 comprises 18 residues. The CDR3 here is CASSPQFGGGPGNTEAFF. The CDR3 coding sequence is TGTGCCAGCAGCCCTCAATTTGGGGGGGGACCAGGGAACACTGAAGCTTTCTTT.

This chain connects TRBV30 to TRBJ1-2; D remains ambiguous. Germline V gene data show CDR1 as GTSNPN and CDR2 as SVGIG (reference sequence). V gave up 1 base and J gave up 1 base, with 4 bases separating them. The CDR3 covers 12 residues. The CDR3 sequence: CAWSEVNYGYTF. In DNA, the CDR3 is TGTGCCTGGAGTGAAGTTAACTATGGCTACACCTTC.